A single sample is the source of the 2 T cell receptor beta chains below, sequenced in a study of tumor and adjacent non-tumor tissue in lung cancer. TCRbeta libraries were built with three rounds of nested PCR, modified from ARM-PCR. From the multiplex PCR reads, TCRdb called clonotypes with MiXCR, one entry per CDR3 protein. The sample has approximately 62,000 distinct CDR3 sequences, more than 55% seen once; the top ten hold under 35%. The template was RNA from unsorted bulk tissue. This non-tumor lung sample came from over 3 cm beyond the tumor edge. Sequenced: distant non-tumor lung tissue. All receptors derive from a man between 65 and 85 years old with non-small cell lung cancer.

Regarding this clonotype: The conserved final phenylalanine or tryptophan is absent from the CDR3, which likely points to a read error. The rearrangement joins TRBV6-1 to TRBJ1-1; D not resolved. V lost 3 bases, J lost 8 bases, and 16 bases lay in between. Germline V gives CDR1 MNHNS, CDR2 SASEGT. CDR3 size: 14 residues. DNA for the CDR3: TGTGCCAGCAGTGACCGGACGGACGCGGGGGAAGCTTTCCTT. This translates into CASSDRTDAGEAFL.

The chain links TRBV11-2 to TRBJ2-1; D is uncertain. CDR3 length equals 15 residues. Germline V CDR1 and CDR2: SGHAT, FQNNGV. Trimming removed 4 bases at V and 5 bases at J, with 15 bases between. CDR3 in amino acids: CASSSRHSAHNEQFF. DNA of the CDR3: TGTGCCAGCAGCTCGAGACACAGTGCCCACAATGAGCAGTTCTTC.